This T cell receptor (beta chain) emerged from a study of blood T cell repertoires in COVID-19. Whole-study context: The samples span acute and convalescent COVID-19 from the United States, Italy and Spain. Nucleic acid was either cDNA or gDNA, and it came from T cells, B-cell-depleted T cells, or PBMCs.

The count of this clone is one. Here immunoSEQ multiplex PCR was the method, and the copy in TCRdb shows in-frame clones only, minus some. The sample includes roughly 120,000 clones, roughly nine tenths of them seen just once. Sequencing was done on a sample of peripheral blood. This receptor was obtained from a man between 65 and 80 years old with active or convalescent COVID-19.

Here the CDR3 reads CASSLRQVANYGYTF. Written as DNA, the CDR3 is TGTGCCAGCAGCTTAAGACAGGTGGCTAACTATGGCTACACCTTC. V and J are TRBV11-2 and TRBJ1-2; tentatively, D is TRBD1 (6 bases). The CDR3 is made up of 15 amino acids. Trimming cost V 2 bases and J 0 bases, with 10 bases left between them. The germline V gene has CDR1 SGHAT and CDR2 FQNNGV.